This T cell receptor (beta chain) was recovered during a study of OX40 agonist ivuxolimab in advanced cancers. Notes on the study in general: Part of the nonresponder group also had normalized T-cell clonal expansion that was low.

TCRdb's table, derived via immunoSEQ multiplex PCR, lists solely in-frame clones and lacks some. The repertoire includes more than 85,000 clones, about nine tenths of them detected once, and more than 0.25% sits in the top ten. Between the trimmed V and J ends, which lost 4 bases and 0 bases, there was a span of 14 bases. The CDR3 contains 16 residues. Germline assignment: CDR1 LNHNV and CDR2 YYDKDF (reference sequence). Worth noting for this clone: The target antigen is unknown.

This TCR was sampled from an adult with an advanced solid tumor such as melanoma, head and neck, liver or kidney cancer. The source was CD4+ or CD8+ T cells sorted from blood, collected in a trial of the OX40 agonist ivuxolimab. The chain couples TRBV15 to TRBJ2-3; possibly TRBD2 for D (5 bases). DNA for the CDR3: TGTGCCACCAGCACGGGCCGAGCGGCAAGCACAGATACGCAGTATTTT. Translating gives CATSTGRAASTDTQYF.